The TCR beta chain under discussion was sequenced for a study of blood T cells in healthy people across ages. Study-level points and caveats: Total diversity from one million sequenced T cells was likely underestimated.

This CDR3 region has 13 residues. Germline V gene data show CDR1 as SGHVS and CDR2 as FNYEAQ. Trimming removed 5 bases from V and 6 bases from J; junction bases left unmatched: 6. Every donor provided 8.5 to 10 milliliters of peripheral blood. Each sample used at least 6.5 million PBMCs. A second PCR of about 6 to 12 cycles used a sample-barcoded 5' primer and a J-beta primer mix. TCRdb reprocessed the 5' RACE reads via MiXCR and lists one record per CDR3 protein. The top ten clones hold over 5% of a sample with 1,300,000 or so distinct CDR3 sequences, 59% of them seen once. This clonotype was counted only a few times. The antigen remains unidentified.

The sample was blood. The chain joins TRBV7-6 to TRBJ1-2; 7 positions agree with TRBD1. The sequence derives from a man between 18 and 35 years old in good health. In DNA, the CDR3 is TGTGCCAGCAGCCCTGGGACAGTCGATGGCTACACCTTC. It translates to CASSPGTVDGYTF.